These T cell receptor beta chains were read from a single sample in a study of CD8 T cells in ankylosing spondylitis. From the 5' RACE reads, TCRdb called clonotypes with MiXCR, one entry per CDR3 protein. The data hold approximately 550,000 distinct CDR3 sequences, with roughly 13% observed a single time. The material sequenced was blood, either unsorted or a sorted T cell fraction (not recorded which). The receptors come from a male donor with ankylosing spondylitis. CDR3s include the opening cysteine and the closing phenylalanine or tryptophan. D genes are given only for firm matches. Expanded clones are given a class, and other clones once, few, many or no size at all.

15 TRBJ1-1 TRBV5-1 NA few TGCGCCAGCAGCTCATTCAGGGACGTGAACACTGAAGCTTTCTTT CASSSFRDVNTEAFF
15 TRBJ1-1 TRBV18 NA few TGTGCCAGCTCACCTCGTACAGTGGAGGGGACTGAAGCTTTCTTT CASSPRTVEGTEAFF
14 TRBJ1-4 TRBV20-1 NA few TGCAGTGCTAAGGGGACGCAGGGTTTTGAAAAACTGTTTTTT CSAKGTQGFEKLFF
15 TRBJ1-1 TRBV5-1 TRBD1 NA TGCGCCAGCAGCCCCGGGGACAGAACGAACACTGAAGCTTTCTTT CASSPGDRTNTEAFF
13 TRBJ1-1 TRBV7-8 NA NA TGTGCCAGCACTTACGATGTAAACACTGAAGCTTTCTTT CASTYDVNTEAFF
16 TRBJ2-7 TRBV27 TRBD1 NA TGTGCCAGCAACAAAATTTTCGGGACAGGGGCCTACGAGCAGTACTTC CASNKIFGTGAYEQYF
19 TRBJ2-1 TRBV5-1 TRBD2 few TGCGCCAGCAGCCGGACCGGGGCTGGAGGACTAGGCGATAGCAGTGAGCAGTTCTTC CASSRTGAGGLGDSSEQFF
16 TRBJ2-1 TRBV20-1 TRBD2 few TGCAGTGCTAGAGATTTTATAGCGGGGGGTTACAATGAGCAGTTCTTC CSARDFIAGGYNEQFF
15 TRBJ2-3 TRBV3-1 TRBD2 few TGTGCCAGCAGCCCCACTTTAGTAGCGGGAGATACGCAGTATTTT CASSPTLVAGDTQYF
15 TRBJ2-1 TRBV7-9 TRBD2 NA TGTGCCAGCAGCCTAGCGGGGTCTGGCTACAATGAGCAGTTCTTC CASSLAGSGYNEQFF
13 TRBJ1-1 TRBV5-1 NA NA TGCGCCAGCAGCTTGTCGGGAATCGCTGAAGCTTTCTTT CASSLSGIAEAFF
13 TRBJ2-7 TRBV20-1 NA NA TGCAGTGCTAGAGTCAGGGGGGAATACGAGCAGTACTTC CSARVRGEYEQYF
14 TRBJ1-1 TRBV15 TRBD1 few TGTGCCACCAGCAGAGTGGACAGGGTGGAAGAAGCTTTCTTT CATSRVDRVEEAFF